Shown below are 12 T cell receptor beta chains from a single sample sequenced in a study of T cell repertoires in cytomegalovirus infection. Which antigens these TCRs recognize remains unknown. From the reads, TCRdb called clonotypes with MiXCR, one entry per CDR3 protein. The sample lists hundreds of thousands of distinct CDR3 sequences, about 44% occurring once. Sequences were derived from cultured PBMCs, sampled from culture after CMV antigen stimulation. These receptors were taken from a human donor in good health (CMV status not recorded). Some clones in this sample may be carry-over from other donors' samples.

The chain joins TRBV5-1 to TRBJ2-1; no clear D. Per the germline V gene, CDR1 is SGHRS and CDR2 is YFSETQ. The CDR3 extends over 15 amino acids. V was clipped by 0 bases and J by 9 bases, with 16 bases between them. In DNA form, the CDR3 reads TGCGCCAGCAGCTTGGACACCCCGGACGTATCTGAGCAGTTCTTC. Its protein product is CASSLDTPDVSEQFF.

This chain joins TRBV3-1 and TRBJ1-1, with D unresolved. V lost 0 bases, J lost 8 bases, and 4 bases lay in between. The CDR3 sequence is 11 residues long. In germline, CDR1 is LGHDT, CDR2 YNNKEL (reference sequence). This chain's CDR3 is CASSQEAEAFF. CDR3 DNA sequence: TGTGCCAGCAGCCAAGAAGCAGAAGCTTTCTTT. Complete variable domain (other parts from reference TRBV3-1 and TRBJ1-1): DTAVSQTPKYLVTQMGNDKSIKCEQNLGHDTMYWYKQDSKKFLKIMFSYNNKELIINETVPNRFSPKSPDKAHLNLHINSLELGDSAVYFCASSQEAEAFFGQGTRLTVV.

In its sample, this clonotype was seen a few times. The genes are TRBV12-3 or TRBV12-4 and TRBJ1-5; D is unresolved. Trimming removed 5 bases from V and 0 bases from J, with 14 bases in between. This CDR3 contains 16 residues. CDR3 in amino acids: CASSPRTAISNQPQHF. The CDR3 DNA follows: TGTGCCAGCAGTCCCCGAACAGCGATTAGCAATCAGCCCCAGCATTTT.

In this sample, this clonotype turned up a few times. This sequence joins TRBV5-4 and TRBJ1-6; D ambiguous. The CDR3 covers 14 residues. The V gene lost 4 bases and the J gene lost 9 bases, with 14 bases spanning the gap. Germline-derived CDR1 and CDR2 are SGHNT and YYREEE (reference sequence). The CDR3 DNA reads as TGTGCCAGCAGCGTAGCCCCCGACGGTTCACCCCTCCACTTT. Amino acid sequence: CASSVAPDGSPLHF.

J is TRBJ2-1 and V is TRBV7-2; 7 nucleotides line up with TRBD1. The CDR3 extends over 16 amino acids. Per germline, CDR1 SGHTA and CDR2 FQGNSA. V lost 6 bases to trimming and J lost 4 bases; unmatched junction nucleotides: 12. CDR3 nucleotide sequence: TGTGCCAGCAGAACAGGGGCTGCTAGCATTTACAATGAGCAGTTCTTC. This codes for CASRTGAASIYNEQFF.

This clonotype was seen many times. The J gene is TRBJ2-5, the V gene TRBV7-2; 10 nucleotides line up with TRBD2. This CDR3 has 19 amino acids. Germline trimming cut 0 bases from V and 5 bases from J; bases unmatched to any gene: 15. The germline gives CDR1 SGHTA, CDR2 FQGNSA. The CDR3 loop reads CASSLALAGDHKPGETQYF. Written as DNA, the CDR3 is TGTGCCAGCAGCTTAGCTCTAGCGGGAGACCACAAACCCGGGGAGACCCAGTACTTC.

The gene calls are TRBV2 and TRBJ2-1, with TRBD2 as a possible D gene (7 bases). The V end was cut by 0 bases, the J end by 6 bases, with 9 bases between. The CDR3 length is 14 residues. CDR1 is SNHLY and CDR2 is FYNNEI in the germline V gene. The CDR3 DNA reads TGTGCCAGCAGTGAAGCGGGGGGGCTCAATGAGCAGTTCTTC. This gives the protein CASSEAGGLNEQFF.

This CDR3 is CASSFGGAEGTGGQYF. CDR3 bases: TGTGCCAGCAGTTTCGGGGGGGCCGAGGGGACAGGGGGGCAGTATTTT. The chain couples TRBV28 to TRBJ2-3; 11 bases are a match to TRBD1. Per the germline V gene, CDR1 is MDHEN and CDR2 is SYDVKM. The V gene end was trimmed by 3 bases and the J gene end by 11 bases; junction bases not matched to a gene: 13. The CDR3 totals 16 residues.

The chain couples TRBV19 to TRBJ1-6, with 8 bases lining up with TRBD1. Germline V gene lookup returns CDR1 LNHDA and CDR2 SQIVND (reference sequence). The junction had 7 bases not matched to a gene; V was cut back by 5 bases and J by 1 base. This CDR3 comprises 17 residues. The CDR3 loop is CASSRQGRASYNSPLHF. The DNA for the CDR3 is TGTGCCAGTAGTCGACAGGGGAGGGCATCCTATAATTCACCCCTCCACTTT.

The chain uses TRBV28 and TRBJ2-7; 7 bases map to TRBD1. The germline V gene has CDR1 MDHEN and CDR2 SYDVKM. After removal of 3 bases from V and 6 bases from J, the junction contained 8 bases not matched to a gene. This CDR3 region has 14 residues. CDR3 residues: CASSFPRDSSEQYF. CDR3 coding DNA: TGTGCCAGCAGTTTTCCCCGGGACAGTAGCGAGCAGTACTTC.

This clonotype was seen repeatedly, ten times or more. The chain recombines TRBV7-2 with TRBJ2-5; 8 bases are shared with TRBD1. The CDR3 runs to 14 residues. Germline-derived CDR1 and CDR2 are SGHTA and FQGNSA. Trimming took 6 bases from V and 4 from J; bases not matched to a gene: 7. This chain's CDR3 is CASRPTGGGETQYF. The CDR3 nucleotides are TGTGCCAGCAGACCTACAGGGGGAGGAGAGACCCAGTACTTC.

This chain uses TRBV7-2 with TRBJ1-2; 9 bases are a match to TRBD1. With V trimmed by 5 bases and J by 6 bases, 10 bases remained unmatched. Germline V CDR1 and CDR2: SGHTA, FQGNSA. The CDR3 covers 15 residues. CDR3 DNA: TGTGCCAGCAGCCCGAAGGGACAGGGCCCACATGGCTACACCTTC. Translating it yields CASSPKGQGPHGYTF.